The 3 T cell receptor beta chains listed next were all sequenced from one sample in a study of blood T cell repertoires in COVID-19. Assay: immunoSEQ multiplex PCR; the TCRdb copy retains only in-frame clones and omits some. The sample shows about 370,000 clones, approximately 90% of them seen only once. Sequenced input: PBMCs or T cells enriched from blood (not recorded which). The receptor set was obtained from a man younger than 35 who had recovered from COVID-19.

The J gene is TRBJ1-6, the V gene TRBV3-1 (or the pseudogene TRBV3-2); D not resolved. The CDR3 has 15 residues. V shed 3 bases and J shed 2 bases, with 8 bases lying between them. Germline CDR1 LGHDT, CDR2 YNNKEL (reference sequence). The CDR3 nucleotides are TGTGCCAGCAGCCAGGGCGACCCCTATAATTCACCCCTCCACTTT. Translated, it gives CASSQGDPYNSPLHF.

The V call is TRBV7-8, the J call TRBJ1-5; weak D call: TRBD1 (6 bases). The CDR3 covers 18 residues. Germline assignment: CDR1 SGHVS and CDR2 FQNEAQ. The V end lost 2 bases, the J end lost 5 bases, and 22 bases lay between the germline ends. The CDR3 reads CASSLFSGQLQTDQPQHF. In nucleotides, the CDR3 is TGTGCCAGCAGCTTATTCTCTGGACAGTTACAAACGGATCAGCCCCAGCATTTT.

The chain uses TRBV28 and TRBJ2-3; D might be TRBD1 (6 bases). CDR1 is MDHEN, CDR2 SYDVKM, per germline. The V and J ends lost 6 bases and 9 bases respectively, with 10 bases between them. This CDR3 region has 11 residues. The CDR3 nucleotides are TGTGCCAGCAGGGATAGGGGGACGCAGTATTTT. The encoded protein is CASRDRGTQYF.